The present entry profiles one TCR beta chain with its context. Profiling relied on immunoSEQ multiplex PCR, and the TCRdb table lists in-frame clones only, not all of them. This sample has over a million clones, with nearly 99% found just once. This record comes from a study of shared clonotypes between healthy human individuals. The CDR3 has 17 residues. Looked up from germline, CDR1 is KGHSY and CDR2 is FQNENV. The V end was cut by 0 bases, the J end by 4 bases, with 16 bases between. The sequenced material came from naive CD4+ T cells sorted from blood. Subset defined: CD45RA+ positively selected. This TCR was sampled from a man aged 25-40 years in good health. This chain links TRBV16 with TRBJ2-1; possibly TRBD1 or TRBD2 for D (5 bases each). CDR3 DNA sequence: TGTGCCAGCAGCCAATCGATTATCGGGGACCGTTACAATGAGCAGTTCTTC. Encoded protein: CASSQSIIGDRYNEQFF.